This T cell receptor (beta chain) was identified during a study of T cells in localized non-small cell lung cancer. Study-level findings and limits: Adjacent uninvolved lung tissue had the highest T cell clonality, exceeding tumor. Sequencing covered just one tumor region, so heterogeneity cannot be ruled out.

Repertoires were generated with immunoSEQ multiplex PCR, while TCRdb's copy carries only in-frame clones and drops some. Among approximately 63,000 clones listed, roughly 90% were seen once. Deletions cut 0 bases from V and 2 bases from J, with 12 bases between. Per the germline V gene, CDR1 is SGHDN and CDR2 is FVKESK. The CDR3 sequence is 16 residues long. Of note for this clone: The antigen remains undetermined.

Specimen: peripheral blood, collected before any cancer treatment. This receptor was obtained from a man aged 40 to 75 with stage I squamous cell lung carcinoma. The chain joins TRBV14 to TRBJ2-3; D is unresolved. Written as DNA, the CDR3 is TGTGCCAGCAGCCAAGAATGGCCGAGTTACACAGATACGCAGTATTTT. Translating gives CASSQEWPSYTDTQYF. Combining the CDR3 with reference TRBV14 and TRBJ2-3 gives the whole variable domain EAGVTQFPSHSVIEKGQTVTLRCDPISGHDNLYWYRRVMGKEIKFLLHFVKESKQDESGMPNNRFLAERTGGTYSTLKVQPAELEDSGVYFCASSQEWPSYTDTQYFGPGTRLTVL.